This T cell receptor (beta chain) was identified in a study of T-cell reconstitution after alpha-beta-depleted transplantation in children (dated by TCRdb to the mid-2010s). Study-wide context: T-cell immune reconstitution after TCRalphabeta/CD19-depleted allogeneic hematopoietic cell transplantation in children was quantitatively tracked in the study by means of TCR repertoire profiling. Beyond this particular receptor, the publication reports: In some patients, the high TCRbeta diversity seen at day 60 was put down to recipient T cells and intrathymic progenitors that had survived conditioning. Over the following months the frequencies of hyperexpanded clones went down, and after one year T-cell counts and TCRbeta diversity were mostly credited to newly produced T cells. About two months after transplant, the apparently early recovery of alphabetaT-cell counts reportedly depended on just several hundred clones that had expanded rapidly and came from non-depleted graft cells.

The time point label here, explained by the study, means: day 60 (about 2 months) after transplantation. The sample's treatment or condition, from its label and the paper: allogeneic hematopoietic cell transplantation with graft depleted of TCRalphabeta T cells and CD19 B cells. The children who served as transplant recipients had been given grafts of TCRalphabeta/CD19-depleted allogeneic hematopoietic cells. In its sample, this clonotype was seen many times. No cognate antigen has been identified for it. The record has no base qualities; no much larger clone is one base away. Library prep was done by PCR. TCRdb records Illumina HiSeq 2500 as the sequencer. To normalize quantification of the TCRbeta repertoire, the TCR libraries were built with molecular barcoding that relied on unique molecular identifiers. The raw public reads went through TCRdb reprocessing: fastp at Q25, MiXCR clone calling, in-frame beta chains kept. Duplicate CDR3 protein sequences are folded into a single record with the most common DNA and genes. The sample table contains roughly 7,700 distinct CDR3 sequences; only one count was recorded for 12% of them. About half of the sample is in the top ten clones.

The CDR3, cysteine through phenylalanine, is 14 amino acids long. The sequence is cut down to CDR3 DNA, 42 bases in frame from base 1. V gives up 0 bases and J gives up 5 bases, and the segment between their germline ends measures 11 bases. CDR1 SGHRS and CDR2 YFSETQ are derived from the germline V gene. Sequencing was performed on PBMCs, mostly from graft donor cells, taken 60 days after TCRalphabeta/CD19-depleted stem cell transplant. The sequence is built from TRBV5-1 and TRBJ2-5; a weak D assignment points to TRBD1 (5 bases agree). The source of this sequence is a patient aged 2-15 years who had a stem cell transplant for inherited bone marrow failure, so the T cells may come from the graft donor. The sequence in DNA is TGCGCCAGCAGCTTGGAGGGGTCCGGGGAGACCCAGTACTTC. This translates into CASSLEGSGETQYF.